This TCR beta chain appears in the sequencing data of a study of PD-1 blockade in classical Hodgkin lymphoma. Every patient experienced relapse after autologous stem cell transplantation, and brentuximab vedotin exposure varied. Best responses included complete response and partial response; otherwise, the best response was progressive disease. Study outcomes and limitations: Compared with healthy donors, newly diagnosed patients reportedly showed lower baseline TCR diversity. A significant rise in TCR diversity was seen by C4D1 for CD4+ cells but not for CD8+ cells.

On this clone itself: The antigen is unknown.

The CDR3 has 14 amino acids. J gave up 4 bases and V 0 bases, and 2 bases lay outside the gene matches. Germline V lookup: CDR1 SGHRS, CDR2 YFSETQ. The table came from immunoSEQ multiplex PCR; TCRdb's copy has only in-frame clones and leaves some out. The sample has about 36,000 clones, approximately 69% seen once. The specimen was peripheral blood mononuclear cells (PBMCs), collected before the second cycle of nivolumab. The genes are TRBV5-1 and TRBJ1-2, with TRBD1 matching 8 bases. The receptor was isolated from a human donor with classical Hodgkin lymphoma. The CDR3 DNA is TGCGCCAGCAGCTTGGGACAGGGGACCTATGGCTACACCTTC. Translated, it gives CASSLGQGTYGYTF.